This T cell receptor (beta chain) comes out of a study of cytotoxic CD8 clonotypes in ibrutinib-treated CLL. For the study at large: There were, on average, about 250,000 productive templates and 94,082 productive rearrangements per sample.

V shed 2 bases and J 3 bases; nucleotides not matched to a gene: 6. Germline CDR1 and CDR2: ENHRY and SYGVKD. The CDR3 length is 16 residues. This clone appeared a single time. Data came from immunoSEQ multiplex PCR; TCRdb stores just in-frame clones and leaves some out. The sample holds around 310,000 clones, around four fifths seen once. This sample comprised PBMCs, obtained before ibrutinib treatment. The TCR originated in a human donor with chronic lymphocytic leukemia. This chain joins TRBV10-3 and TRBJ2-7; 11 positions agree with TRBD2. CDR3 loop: CAISEKIAGGFYEQYF. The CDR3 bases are TGTGCCATCAGTGAGAAAATAGCGGGAGGGTTCTACGAGCAGTACTTC.